A few counts support the clone carrying this T cell receptor beta chain. Antigen unknown. From germline, CDR1 is MGHRA and CDR2 YSYEKL. The germline V and J ends were trimmed by 0 bases and 5 bases, with 7 bases remaining between them. This CDR3 region has 13 residues. The data stem from a study of blood T cells in healthy people across ages. For the study at large: T cells yielded about one barcoded beta molecule per two cells through template switching.

A sample-barcoded 5' primer and a J-beta primer mix were used in a second PCR of roughly 7 to 11 cycles. MiXCR was run by TCRdb on the 5' RACE reads, yielding one entry per CDR3 protein. Among about 1.4 million distinct CDR3 sequences, around 59% were seen once, and the ten largest hold more than 6%. Study-wide findings and caveats: Naive T cell percentage showed a strong correlation with the diversity of TCR beta. A conclusive naive versus antigen-experienced comparison was prevented by the unsorted PBMCs.

The origin of this receptor is a man between 18 and 29 years old in good health. The sample was blood. The rearrangement joins TRBV4-1 to TRBJ2-5; no reliable D call. CDR3 loop: CASSQDYMETQYF. In nucleotides, the CDR3 is TGCGCCAGCAGCCAAGATTACATGGAGACCCAGTACTTC.